The 23 T cell receptor beta chains below come from one sample, sequenced in a study of early T cells in non-severe SARS-CoV-2 infection. A single record per CDR3 protein comes from TCRdb applying MiXCR to the 5' RACE reads. Of just under 65,000 distinct CDR3 sequences listed, approximately 8.8% are singletons. The sequences come from whole blood, collected at baseline. These TCRs come from an adult who was a healthcare worker with PCR-confirmed SARS-CoV-2 infection or an uninfected control (not recorded which).

In its sample, this clonotype was seen a few times. The chain combines TRBV12-3 or TRBV12-4 with TRBJ2-3; D is perhaps TRBD2 (6 bases). V was clipped by 5 bases and J by 1 base, with 19 bases between them. The CDR3 is 17 residues long. This chain's CDR3 is CASSMQGGGFGTDTQYF. The CDR3 nucleotides read TGTGCCAGCAGTATGCAGGGAGGTGGATTCGGCACAGATACGCAGTATTTT.

Many counts were recorded for this clonotype. This chain joins TRBV3-1 and TRBJ1-1; D is undetermined. The V end was cut by 0 bases, the J end by 7 bases, with 12 bases between. The germline V gene encodes CDR1 LGHDT and CDR2 YNNKEL (reference sequence). CDR3 length: 14 amino acids. CDR3 residues: CASSQDLSANEAFF. CDR3 nucleotide sequence: TGTGCCAGCAGCCAAGATTTGTCAGCTAATGAAGCTTTCTTT.

This sequence joins TRBV4-3 and TRBJ2-7; 9 nucleotides align to TRBD2. Germline lookup yields CDR1 LGHNA and CDR2 YSLEER. The CDR3 sequence is 17 residues long. The ends lost 0 bases at V and 3 bases at J; junction bases unmatched: 9. The CDR3 bases are TGCGCCAGCAGCCAAGATCCGGGTAGCGGGAGTCGCTACGAGCAGTACTTC. Amino acid sequence: CASSQDPGSGSRYEQYF.

This clonotype was observed many times. The V gene is TRBV7-6, the J gene TRBJ2-3, with 10 nucleotides matching TRBD2. This CDR3 contains 17 residues. J gave up 9 bases and V 5 bases, and 17 bases lay outside the gene matches. Per the germline V gene, CDR1 is SGHVS and CDR2 is FNYEAQ. This CDR3 is CASSPTYGVSGRWTQYF. CDR3 DNA: TGTGCCAGCAGCCCGACCTATGGGGTTAGCGGGAGGTGGACGCAGTATTTT.

This clonotype showed up just a few times. A read error may account for a junction end that differs from germline. This rearrangement joins TRBV7-7 to TRBJ2-7; the match to TRBD1 covers 9 bases. Germline CDR1 is SSHAT and CDR2 is FNYEAQ (reference sequence). This CDR3 is built from 14 residues. CDR3 in amino acids: CASSRDRVSSEQYF. The CDR3 DNA reads as TGTGCTAGCAGCCGGGACAGGGTATCGTCCGAGCAGTACTTC.

This clonotype was observed at least ten times. This sequence joins TRBV11-2 and TRBJ2-2; 8 nucleotides match TRBD1. The CDR3 totals 15 residues. Germline V lookup: CDR1 SGHAT, CDR2 FQNNGV. J was trimmed by 0 bases and V by 8 bases; bases with no gene match: 5. This CDR3 is CASEQGVANTGELFF. DNA for the CDR3: TGTGCCAGCGAACAGGGGGTGGCGAACACCGGGGAGCTGTTTTTT.

The V gene is TRBV27, the J gene TRBJ2-7; TRBD1 matches at 10 bases. The CDR3 runs 16 residues. Germline-derived CDR1 and CDR2 are MNHEY and SMNVEV (reference sequence). V lost 4 bases, J lost 0 bases, and 6 bases stayed unmatched. In DNA, the CDR3 is TGTGCCAGCAGTTGGGTTTGGGACAGGGGCTCCTACGAGCAGTACTTC. It codes for CASSWVWDRGSYEQYF.

This clonotype was seen more than once but under ten times. At one end the junction does not follow the germline gene, possibly because of a read error. The chain carries TRBV20-1 and TRBJ1-1, with a tentative D call TRBD1 (5 bases). In germline, CDR1 is DFQATT, CDR2 SNEGSKA (reference sequence). This CDR3 is built from 14 residues. The CDR3 nucleotides read TGCAGTGCAATTCCCGGGACCTGGAACACTGAAGCCTTCTTT. Translated: CSAIPGTWNTEAFF.

V and J are TRBV30 and TRBJ1-6, with TRBD1 matching 7 bases. Germline CDR1 reads GTSNPN; CDR2 reads SVGIG (reference sequence). V was pared by 3 bases and J by 4 bases, with 0 bases of the junction left unmatched. The CDR3 is 13 residues long. The CDR3 coding sequence is TGTGCCTGGAGGACAGGGTATAATTCACCCCTCCACTTT. Protein product: CAWRTGYNSPLHF. The whole variable domain, filled in from reference TRBV30 and TRBJ1-6, reads SQTIHQWPATLVQPVGSPLSLECTVEGTSNPNLYWYRQAAGRGLQLLFYSVGIGQISSEVPQNLSASRPQDRQFILSSKKLLLSDSGFYLCAWRTGYNSPLHFGNGTRLTVT.

This chain uses TRBV7-3 with TRBJ2-2, with 10 bases matching TRBD2. In germline, CDR1 is SGHTA, CDR2 FQGTGA. V shed 4 bases, J shed 1 base, and the junction held 3 bases outside the gene matches. The CDR3 has 16 residues. In DNA, the CDR3 is TGTGCCAGCAGCTCCACTAGCGGGAAGAACACCGGGGAGCTGTTTTTT. Its translation: CASSSTSGKNTGELFF.

The sample holds many counts of this clonotype. This chain links TRBV20-1 with TRBJ2-1; 7 nucleotides line up with TRBD2. Germline assignment: CDR1 DFQATT and CDR2 SNEGSKA (reference sequence). This CDR3 is 13 amino acids long. With 6 bases clipped from V and 6 bases from J, the junction kept 8 bases outside the gene matches. The CDR3, as DNA: TGCAGTGCACAGAGCGGGGTTGGCAATGAGCAGTTCTTC. It translates to CSAQSGVGNEQFF.

This clonotype was seen at least ten times. V gene TRBV7-2 combines with J gene TRBJ2-2, with TRBD2 matching 9 bases. The CDR3 has 19 residues. V dropped 6 bases and J dropped 2; count of bases not matched to a gene: 16. Germline loops: CDR1 SGHTA, CDR2 FQGNSA. CDR3 nucleotide sequence: TGTGCCAGCAGGCCAGGCGTCATGGCTAGCGGGATCAACACCGGGGAGCTGTTTTTT. Encoded protein: CASRPGVMASGINTGELFF.

The chain combines TRBV7-9 with TRBJ2-7, with 8 bases aligning to TRBD2. V trimming: 0 bases; J trimming: 5 bases; junction bases outside the gene matches: 9. The CDR3 has 16 amino acids. Germline V lookup: CDR1 SEHNR, CDR2 FQNEAQ (reference sequence). The CDR3: CASSLARAGAPHEQYF. The DNA of the CDR3 is TGTGCCAGCAGCTTAGCCCGAGCGGGAGCCCCCCACGAGCAGTACTTC.

The V gene is TRBV20-1, the J gene TRBJ2-1, with D perhaps matching TRBD1 or TRBD2 (6 bases each). The CDR3 totals 16 residues. Germline V gene data show CDR1 as DFQATT and CDR2 as SNEGSKA (reference sequence). The V end was cut by 6 bases, the J end by 0 bases, with 18 bases between. CDR3 in DNA: TGCAGTGCCGGAGGGGGTAGCATCAGCTCCTACAATGAGCAGTTCTTC. This gives the protein CSAGGGSISSYNEQFF.

This clonotype occurred many times. J is TRBJ1-4 and V is TRBV20-1; a weak D match, TRBD1 (5 bases). Trimming cost V 6 bases and J 6 bases, with 20 bases left between them. The germline V gene encodes CDR1 DFQATT and CDR2 SNEGSKA (reference sequence). CDR3 length equals 15 residues. CDR3: CSAPPAGSIDEKLFF. The CDR3 nucleotides read TGCAGTGCCCCACCCGCAGGGTCAATAGATGAAAAACTGTTTTTT.

The chain links TRBV6-1 to TRBJ2-1; D unresolved. Per germline, CDR1 MNHNS and CDR2 SASEGT. With 8 bases removed from V and 3 bases from J, the gap between germline ends came to 5 bases. This CDR3 comprises 11 residues. CDR3 coding DNA: TGTGCCAGCGAGTTCTACAATGAGCAGTTCTTC. Translating gives CASEFYNEQFF.

This clonotype was seen at least ten times. The chain couples TRBV20-1 to TRBJ2-3, with TRBD2 identical over 12 bases. This CDR3 is 17 amino acids long. With 4 bases clipped from V and 0 bases from J, the junction kept 8 bases outside the gene matches. Germline V gene lookup returns CDR1 DFQATT and CDR2 SNEGSKA (reference sequence). In nucleotides, the CDR3 is TGCAGTGCTAAGACTAGCGGGAGCTCAGGAAGCACAGATACGCAGTATTTT. Its translation: CSAKTSGSSGSTDTQYF.

A few counts support this clonotype. V and J are TRBV27 and TRBJ1-6; D unresolved. CDR1 is MNHEY, CDR2 SMNVEV, per germline (reference sequence). The ends were cut back, 4 bases at V and 4 bases at J, with 8 bases in the middle. The CDR3 is made up of 14 amino acids. The CDR3 DNA reads TGTGCCAGCAGTTCCGACATTTATAATTCACCCCTCCACTTT. Protein sequence: CASSSDIYNSPLHF.

The rearrangement joins TRBV4-1 to TRBJ2-7; 8 nucleotides line up with TRBD2. The CDR3 spans 18 residues. Germline V gives CDR1 MGHRA, CDR2 YSYEKL. The ends lost 4 bases at V and 1 base at J; junction bases unmatched: 15. The CDR3 region has the DNA TGCGCCAGCAGCCGATCACTCCGGGAGGGAACCGAATCCTACGAGCAGTACTTC. Translation: CASSRSLREGTESYEQYF.

This clonotype was observed a handful of times. The rearrangement joins TRBV7-2 to TRBJ2-2; D unclear. This CDR3 spans 13 amino acids. V gave up 1 base and J gave up 10 bases, with 10 bases separating them. Looked up from germline, CDR1 is SGHTA and CDR2 is FQGNSA. CDR3 sequence: CASSLGPSSELFF. The CDR3, as DNA: TGTGCCAGCAGCTTAGGACCCTCATCGGAGCTGTTTTTT.

This clonotype came up a few times. The rearrangement joins TRBV18 to TRBJ2-3, with 10 bases fitting TRBD1. The CDR3 runs to 16 residues. CDR1 KGHSH and CDR2 LQKENI come from the germline V gene. V was clipped by 4 bases and J by 3 bases; unmatched bases: 7. The CDR3 loop reads CASSLPRTGGTDTQYF. In nucleotides, the CDR3 is TGTGCCAGCTCACTGCCTCGGACAGGGGGGACAGATACGCAGTATTTT.

This clonotype was found a few times. The chain uses TRBV25-1 and TRBJ2-1; D may match TRBD1 or TRBD2 (5 bases each). Trimming removed 7 bases from V and 2 bases from J, with 12 bases in between. Germline lookup yields CDR1 MGHDK and CDR2 SYGVNS. The CDR3 contains 14 residues. The CDR3 DNA reads TGTGCCAGCACGGGGCCAGGGACCTACAATGAGCAGTTCTTC. It translates to CASTGPGTYNEQFF.

CDR3 DNA: TGTGCCAGCAGTTTTGCGGGAACAGAGACCCAGTACTTC. This sequence encodes CASSFAGTETQYF. V usage is TRBV27 and J usage is TRBJ2-5; a weak D match, TRBD2 (6 bases). Per germline, CDR1 MNHEY and CDR2 SMNVEV (reference sequence). CDR3 size: 13 residues. Deletions cut 3 bases from V and 4 bases from J, with 9 bases between.